This is a list of T cell receptor beta chains from one sample in a study of CD8 T cells in ankylosing spondylitis. Via MiXCR, TCRdb re-called the 5' RACE reads, giving one row per CDR3 protein. The sample shows about 800,000 distinct CDR3 sequences, 10% to 15% of them seen only once. Sequenced: blood, either unsorted or a sorted T cell fraction (not recorded which). All receptors derive from a male donor with ankylosing spondylitis. CDR3s include the opening cysteine and the closing phenylalanine or tryptophan. The D gene is left open where the match is weak. Rows may omit the clone size; those that give it use once, few, many or a size class.

j_call: TRBJ1-5; d_call: .; v_call: TRBV30; clone_size: few; cdr3_aa: CAWSVRRTSNQPQHF; cdr3_nt: TGTGCCTGGAGTGTTAGAAGGACTAGCAATCAGCCCCAGCATTTT
j_call: TRBJ2-7; d_call: TRBD1; v_call: TRBV6-1; clone_size: .; cdr3_aa: CASSGGQGNYEQYF; cdr3_nt: TGTGCCAGCAGTGGAGGACAGGGAAACTACGAGCAGTACTTC
j_call: TRBJ2-7; d_call: TRBD2; v_call: TRBV20-1; clone_size: few; cdr3_aa: CSASHGTSGKYEQYF; cdr3_nt: TGCAGTGCTAGCCATGGGACTAGCGGAAAGTACGAGCAGTACTTC
j_call: TRBJ1-6; d_call: .; v_call: TRBV4-3; clone_size: .; cdr3_aa: CASSLRVSQGNSPLHF; cdr3_nt: TGCGCCAGCAGCCTCCGGGTCTCGCAGGGAAATTCACCCCTCCACTTT
j_call: TRBJ1-3; d_call: .; v_call: TRBV9; clone_size: few; cdr3_aa: CASSVLPGGINTIYF; cdr3_nt: TGTGCCAGCAGCGTACTCCCGGGGGGGATAAACACCATATATTTT
j_call: TRBJ1-1; d_call: .; v_call: TRBV20-1; clone_size: many; cdr3_aa: CSAREGSLDTEAFF; cdr3_nt: TGCAGTGCTAGAGAGGGCAGCTTGGACACTGAAGCTTTCTTT
j_call: TRBJ1-1; d_call: .; v_call: TRBV7-9; clone_size: .; cdr3_aa: CASLGIVDTEAFF; cdr3_nt: TGTGCCAGCCTAGGGATAGTCGACACTGAAGCTTTCTTT
j_call: TRBJ1-1; d_call: TRBD1; v_call: TRBV20-1; clone_size: few; cdr3_aa: CSARSGGFTEAFF; cdr3_nt: TGCAGTGCTAGATCAGGGGGCTTCACTGAAGCTTTCTTT
j_call: TRBJ2-1; d_call: .; v_call: TRBV2; clone_size: .; cdr3_aa: CASSTRTVRGNEQFF; cdr3_nt: TGTGCCAGCAGTACACGGACTGTACGGGGGAATGAGCAGTTCTTC
j_call: TRBJ2-2; d_call: .; v_call: TRBV12-3/TRBV12-4; clone_size: .; cdr3_aa: CATEAGSPNTGELFF; cdr3_nt: TGTGCCACCGAGGCTGGCAGCCCGAACACCGGGGAGCTGTTTTTT